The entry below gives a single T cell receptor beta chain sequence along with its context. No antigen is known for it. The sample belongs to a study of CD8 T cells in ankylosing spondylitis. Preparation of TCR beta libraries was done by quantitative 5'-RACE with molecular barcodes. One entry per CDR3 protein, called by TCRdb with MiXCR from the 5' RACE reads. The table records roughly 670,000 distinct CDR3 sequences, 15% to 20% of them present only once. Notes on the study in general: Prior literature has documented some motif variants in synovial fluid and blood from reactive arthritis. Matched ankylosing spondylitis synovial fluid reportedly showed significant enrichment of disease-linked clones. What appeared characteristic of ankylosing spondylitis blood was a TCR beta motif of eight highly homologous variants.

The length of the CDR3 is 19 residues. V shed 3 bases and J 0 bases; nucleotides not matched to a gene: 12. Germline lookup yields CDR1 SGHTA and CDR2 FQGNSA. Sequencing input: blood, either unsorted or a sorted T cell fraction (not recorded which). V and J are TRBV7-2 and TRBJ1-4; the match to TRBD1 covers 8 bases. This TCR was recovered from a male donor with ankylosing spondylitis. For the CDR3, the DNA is TGTGCCAGCAGCTTGGCGGGACAGGACATGACCGCAACTAATGAAAAACTGTTTTTT. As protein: CASSLAGQDMTATNEKLFF.